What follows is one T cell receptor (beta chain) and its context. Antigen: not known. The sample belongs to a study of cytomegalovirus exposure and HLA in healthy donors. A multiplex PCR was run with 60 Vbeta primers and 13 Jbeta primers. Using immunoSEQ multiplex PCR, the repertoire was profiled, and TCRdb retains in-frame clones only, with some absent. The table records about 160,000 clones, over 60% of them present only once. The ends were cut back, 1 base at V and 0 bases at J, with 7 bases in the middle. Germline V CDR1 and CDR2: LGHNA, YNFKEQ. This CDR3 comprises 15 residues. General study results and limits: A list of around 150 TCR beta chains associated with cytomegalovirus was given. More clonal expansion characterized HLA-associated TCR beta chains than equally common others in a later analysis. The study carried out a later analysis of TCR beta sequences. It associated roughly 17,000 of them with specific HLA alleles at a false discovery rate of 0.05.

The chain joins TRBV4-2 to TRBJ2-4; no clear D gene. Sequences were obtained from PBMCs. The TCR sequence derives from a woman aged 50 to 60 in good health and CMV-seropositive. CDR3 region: CASSQASLAKNIQYF. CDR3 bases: TGTGCCAGCAGCCAAGCCTCACTAGCCAAAAACATTCAGTACTTC.